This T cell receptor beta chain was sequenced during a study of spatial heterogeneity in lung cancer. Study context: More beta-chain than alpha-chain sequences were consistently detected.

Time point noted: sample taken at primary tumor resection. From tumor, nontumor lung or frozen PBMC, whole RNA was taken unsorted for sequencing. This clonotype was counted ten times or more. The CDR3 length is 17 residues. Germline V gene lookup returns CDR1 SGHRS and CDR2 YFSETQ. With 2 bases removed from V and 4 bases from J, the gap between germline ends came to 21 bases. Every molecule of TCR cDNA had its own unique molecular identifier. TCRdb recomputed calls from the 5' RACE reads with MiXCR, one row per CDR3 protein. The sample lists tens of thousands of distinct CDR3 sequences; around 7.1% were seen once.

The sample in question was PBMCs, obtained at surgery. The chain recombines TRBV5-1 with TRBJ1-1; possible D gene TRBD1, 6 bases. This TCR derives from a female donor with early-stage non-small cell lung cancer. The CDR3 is CASSFLQGIGLSTEAFF. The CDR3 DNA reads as TGCGCCAGCAGCTTTCTTCAGGGGATCGGTTTGAGCACTGAAGCTTTCTTT. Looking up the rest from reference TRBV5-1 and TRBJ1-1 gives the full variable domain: KAGVTQTPRYLIKTRGQQVTLSCSPISGHRSVSWYQQTPGQGLQFLFEYFSETQRNKGNFPGRFSGRQFSNSRSEMNVSTLELGDSALYLCASSFLQGIGLSTEAFFGQGTRLTVV.